This T cell receptor (beta chain) was observed in a study of cytomegalovirus exposure and HLA in healthy donors. Study-wide results and limits: For most TCR beta V segments, an earlier analysis put the productive rate at about 90% or about 30% of the time.

A word on this clone: Its specificity is not known.

Healthy bone marrow donors supplied every sample. Researchers ran the PCR with 60 Vbeta and 13 Jbeta primers. The data were produced by immunoSEQ multiplex PCR, yet TCRdb's version contains in-frame clones alone and is incomplete. The table includes about 160,000 clones, roughly 85% detected once. Sequenced: PBMCs. The TCR originated in a man between 18 and 29 years old in good health and CMV-seropositive.

CDR3 sequence reads: CASSIRGGTDTQYF. DNA for the CDR3: TGTGCCAGTAGTATACGGGGGGGCACAGATACGCAGTATTTT. The gene calls are TRBV19 and TRBJ2-3; the match to TRBD2 covers 7 bases. Germline-derived CDR1 and CDR2 are LNHDA and SQIVND (reference sequence). This CDR3 has 14 amino acids. J gave up 1 base and V 2 bases, and 0 bases lay outside the gene matches. Together with reference TRBV19 and TRBJ2-3, the CDR3 gives the full variable domain: DGGITQSPKYLFRKEGQNVTLSCEQNLNHDAMYWYRQDPGQGLRLIYYSQIVNDFQKGDIAEGYSVSREKKESFPLTVTSAQKNPTAFYLCASSIRGGTDTQYFGPGTRLTVL.